Detailed here is one T cell receptor (beta chain). The data are from a study of blood T cell repertoires in COVID-19. At the level of the study: Sites across the United States, Italy and Spain contributed samples from acute and convalescent COVID-19.

Donors were grouped by their self-reported clinical history. In the original workflow: Reference gene primers were amplified, and this amplification served to estimate nucleated cell counts. Sequencing used immunoSEQ multiplex PCR; TCRdb keeps in-frame clones, though not all of them. V, J and clone size derive from that table, while D and trimming were established from the DNA sequence. The sample holds roughly 260,000 clones, about 90% seen once. The CDR3 spans 16 residues. Germline V gives CDR1 SNHLY, CDR2 FYNNEI. Trimming at V came to 7 bases and at J to 8 bases, leaving 12 bases not matched to a gene.

Sequencing input: PBMCs or T cells enriched from blood (not recorded which). This TCR was recovered from a human donor in a cohort exposed to, infected with or recovered from COVID-19 (not recorded which). The donor label of this sample is uncertain. The chain links TRBV2 to TRBJ1-6; 9 bases are a match to TRBD1. CDR3 sequence reads: CASTAGPGQGDSPLHF. CDR3 DNA sequence: TGTGCCAGCACTGCGGGACCGGGACAGGGAGATTCACCCCTCCACTTT.